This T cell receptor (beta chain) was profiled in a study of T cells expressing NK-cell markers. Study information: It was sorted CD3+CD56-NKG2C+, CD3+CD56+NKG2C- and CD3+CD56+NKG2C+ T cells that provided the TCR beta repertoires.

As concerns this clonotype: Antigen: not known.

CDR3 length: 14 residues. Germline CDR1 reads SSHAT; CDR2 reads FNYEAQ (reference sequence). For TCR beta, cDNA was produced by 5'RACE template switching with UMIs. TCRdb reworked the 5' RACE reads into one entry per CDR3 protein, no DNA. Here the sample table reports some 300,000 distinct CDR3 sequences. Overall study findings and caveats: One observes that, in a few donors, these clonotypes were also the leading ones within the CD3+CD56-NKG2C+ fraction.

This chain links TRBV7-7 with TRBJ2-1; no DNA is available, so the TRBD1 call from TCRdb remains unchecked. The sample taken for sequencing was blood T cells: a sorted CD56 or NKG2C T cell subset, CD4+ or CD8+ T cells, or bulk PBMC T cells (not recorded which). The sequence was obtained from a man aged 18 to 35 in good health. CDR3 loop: CASSFRIQGDEQFF.